This passage covers 17 T cell receptor beta chains from one sample sequenced in a study of T cells in localized non-small cell lung cancer. The assay was immunoSEQ multiplex PCR, and TCRdb's table has in-frame clones only and misses some. Here the sample spans under 65,000 clones, around 90% being singletons. The material sequenced was peripheral blood, taken before any cancer treatment. These receptors came from a man aged 40 to 69 with stage I squamous cell lung carcinoma.

This clone appeared once. The genes are TRBV9 and TRBJ2-1; tentative D call: TRBD2 (6 bases). Germline V gives CDR1 SGDLS, CDR2 YYNGEE. The CDR3 loop spans 12 amino acids. V lost 4 bases and J lost 9, with 11 bases in between. The CDR3 DNA is TGTGCCAGCAGCTCTAGCGTTAGTGAGCAGTTCTTC. The encoded protein is CASSSSVSEQFF.

The CDR3 nucleotides are TGTGCCAGCAGCTTAAACGGCCCTGACACAGATACGCAGTATTTT. The encoded protein is CASSLNGPDTDTQYF. This chain links TRBV7-2 with TRBJ2-3; D is unresolved. CDR1 and CDR2 (germline): SGHTA, FQGNSA. V lost 2 bases and J lost 2, with 11 bases in between. There are 15 residues in the CDR3.

V gene TRBV28 combines with J gene TRBJ2-7; possible D gene TRBD2, 6 bases. Trimming shortened V by 3 bases and J by 6 bases, and 15 bases separated the two germline ends. This CDR3 spans 14 amino acids. Germline CDR1 reads MDHEN; CDR2 reads SYDVKM. CDR3 DNA sequence: TGTGCCAGCAGTTTCCTGGGAGGTGGGGGCGAGCAGTACTTC. Translating it yields CASSFLGGGGEQYF.

The rearrangement links TRBV12-5 to TRBJ2-1; D not certain. V was shortened by 2 bases and J by 3 bases, with 5 bases between the two germline ends. This CDR3 is built from 13 residues. Germline CDR1 and CDR2: LGHNT and FRNRAP. The CDR3 loop reads CASGLNDYNEQFF. CDR3 DNA sequence: TGTGCTAGTGGTTTGAACGACTACAATGAGCAGTTCTTC.

The chain links TRBV5-8 to TRBJ2-1, with TRBD2 identical over 7 bases. Germline CDR1 SGHTS, CDR2 YDEGEE. The length of the CDR3 is 15 residues. The ends lost 6 bases at V and 7 bases at J; junction bases unmatched: 13. The DNA of the CDR3 is TGTGCCAGCACCGGGCCTGAAGCGGGGCTTAATGAGCAGTTCTTC. Its protein product is CASTGPEAGLNEQFF.

The chain employs TRBV10-3 and TRBJ2-7; no reliable D call. The germline V gene encodes CDR1 ENHRY and CDR2 SYGVKD. This CDR3 is 12 amino acids long. Trimming cost V 6 bases and J 6 bases, with 12 bases left between them. CDR3 protein: CAISGSPPEQYF. The CDR3 DNA reads as TGTGCCATCAGCGGAAGCCCTCCCGAGCAGTACTTC.

The chain joins TRBV6-5 to TRBJ1-1; possible D gene TRBD1, 5 bases. V was pared by 5 bases and J by 14 bases, with 21 bases between. The CDR3 consists of 13 residues. The germline V gene has CDR1 MNHEY and CDR2 SVGAGI. The CDR3 bases are TGTGCCAGCAGTCCCCGAGGGGCTTCAACGGCCTTCTTT. It specifies CASSPRGASTAFF.

This clone appeared a single time. The CDR3 nucleotides read TGTGCCAGCAGTTACTCGAGGGATACCATAAAACTGTTTTTT. Its protein is CASSYSRDTIKLFF. The gene calls are TRBV6-6 and TRBJ1-4; the D is unclear. Looked up from germline, CDR1 is MNHNY and CDR2 is SVGAGI (reference sequence). This CDR3 is built from 14 residues. The ends were cut back, 0 bases at V and 10 bases at J, with 12 bases in the middle.

This chain connects TRBV9 to TRBJ2-5; 9 bases agree with TRBD2. The trim removed 0 bases at V and 7 bases at J, leaving 4 bases unmatched. The CDR3 has 14 residues. CDR1 SGDLS and CDR2 YYNGEE come from the germline V gene. The CDR3 protein is CASSVASGEGTQYF. CDR3 bases: TGTGCCAGCAGCGTAGCTAGCGGGGAGGGGACCCAGTACTTC. The variable domain in full, completed from reference TRBV9 and TRBJ2-5, reads DSGVTQTPKHLITATGQRVTLRCSPRSGDLSVYWYQQSLDQGLQFLIQYYNGEERAKGNILERFSAQQFPDLHSELNLSSLELGDSALYFCASSVASGEGTQYFGPGTRLLVL.

The V and J genes are TRBV28 and TRBJ1-2, with D possibly TRBD1 on 5 matching bases. The V and J ends lost 10 bases and 4 bases respectively, with 19 bases between them. This CDR3 contains 14 residues. The germline V gene encodes CDR1 MDHEN and CDR2 SYDVKM. The chain's CDR3 is CATPRGKGLYGYTF. In DNA, the CDR3 is TGTGCCACCCCCCGGGGGAAGGGTCTCTATGGCTACACCTTC.

The V gene is TRBV15, the J gene TRBJ2-1; 10 bases are shared with TRBD2. J was trimmed by 7 bases and V by 5 bases; bases with no gene match: 8. Per germline, CDR1 LNHNV and CDR2 YYDKDF (reference sequence). This CDR3 has 15 amino acids. CDR3 bases: TGTGCCACCAGCCCGGGGCTAGCGGGAGAGAATGAGCAGTTCTTC. Amino acids: CATSPGLAGENEQFF.

A single count supports this clone. The rearrangement joins TRBV30 to TRBJ2-2; TRBD1 agrees at 7 bases. Losses at the gene ends were 5 bases for V and 1 base for J; bases not matched to a gene: 4. Germline V gene lookup returns CDR1 GTSNPN and CDR2 SVGIG (reference sequence). This CDR3 has 14 amino acids. The CDR3 DNA reads TGTGCCTGGGGCGGACAGGTGAACACCGGGGAGCTGTTTTTT. Translation: CAWGGQVNTGELFF.

The count of this clone is one. This chain links TRBV30 with TRBJ1-2; TRBD1 aligns across 7 bases. J gave up 5 bases and V 0 bases, and 6 bases lay outside the gene matches. The CDR3 sequence is 14 residues long. Germline values: CDR1 GTSNPN, CDR2 SVGIG (reference sequence). The CDR3 DNA reads as TGTGCCTGGAGTGTAATAAAGGGGGCTTATGGCTACACCTTC. This codes for CAWSVIKGAYGYTF.

CDR3 DNA: TGTGCCAGCAGCGTGTGGAGCAACGAGCAGTACTTC. The encoded protein is CASSVWSNEQYF. The chain links TRBV7-2 to TRBJ2-7; D not certain. Trimming took off 5 bases at V and 5 bases at J, with 10 bases between the two ends. Germline CDR1 reads SGHTA; CDR2 reads FQGNSA. This CDR3 region has 12 residues.

The V call is TRBV7-9, the J call TRBJ1-3, with TRBD1 identical over 7 bases. V shed 5 bases and J 2 bases; nucleotides not matched to a gene: 15. CDR1 SEHNR and CDR2 FQNEAQ come from the germline V gene (reference sequence). The CDR3 is 18 residues long. The CDR3 DNA is TGTGCCAGCAGCCGGGACAGAAACTACGGGGAAGCTGGAAACACCATATATTTT. Translating it yields CASSRDRNYGEAGNTIYF.

This chain connects TRBV7-2 to TRBJ1-2, with D unclear. Germline CDR1 reads SGHTA; CDR2 reads FQGNSA. The CDR3 is made up of 13 amino acids. V lost 0 bases, J lost 1 base, and 3 bases lay in between. As DNA, the CDR3 is TGTGCCAGCAGCTTAGCGATTAACTATGGCTACACCTTC. It codes for CASSLAINYGYTF.

The CDR3 loop reads CASSSPVSGANVLTF. CDR3 bases: TGTGCCAGCAGTTCCCCCGTCTCTGGGGCCAACGTCCTGACTTTC. V and J are TRBV27 and TRBJ2-6; D is unclear. Germline V gene data show CDR1 as MNHEY and CDR2 as SMNVEV (reference sequence). Trimming stripped 4 bases from V and 0 bases from J, with 7 bases between. This CDR3 contains 15 residues.